This T cell receptor (beta chain) was profiled in a study of regulatory T cells in long-lasting Graves disease. Overall study results and limits: Segments TRBV28, TRBJ1-2 and TRBJ2-5 showed preferential usage in persistent disease. Newly diagnosed Graves' patients had higher TCR diversity than persistent ones.

Germline V gene data show CDR1 as MNHEY and CDR2 as SMNVEV (reference sequence). The ends lost 4 bases at V and 5 bases at J; junction bases unmatched: 10. This CDR3 has 16 amino acids. Comments on this clonotype: Its antigen is unidentified. Possible read error: a much larger clone is one base away.

Assembly of TCR beta libraries relied on iRepertoire HTBI primers together with Arm-PCR of CDR3 regions. MiXCR, applied by TCRdb to the multiplex PCR reads, yields one record per CDR3 protein. The data show approximately 300,000 distinct CDR3 sequences, more than 15% seen once. Time point indicated: newly diagnosed GD, antithyroid drugs for less than 3 months. Following extraction of RNA from PBMCs, that RNA was used to make the TCR library. Patients of an endocrinology department in Xi'an, China, were included. Sequencing used peripheral blood mononuclear cells (PBMCs), obtained at new diagnosis, from a patient treated with antithyroid drugs. This clonotype originated in a female donor with Graves disease. The chain carries TRBV27 and TRBJ2-5; TRBD2 matches 10 bases. The CDR3 coding sequence is TGTGCCAGCAGTTCACCCCTAGCGGGAGTCCGGGAGACCCAGTACTTC. Translating it yields CASSSPLAGVRETQYF.